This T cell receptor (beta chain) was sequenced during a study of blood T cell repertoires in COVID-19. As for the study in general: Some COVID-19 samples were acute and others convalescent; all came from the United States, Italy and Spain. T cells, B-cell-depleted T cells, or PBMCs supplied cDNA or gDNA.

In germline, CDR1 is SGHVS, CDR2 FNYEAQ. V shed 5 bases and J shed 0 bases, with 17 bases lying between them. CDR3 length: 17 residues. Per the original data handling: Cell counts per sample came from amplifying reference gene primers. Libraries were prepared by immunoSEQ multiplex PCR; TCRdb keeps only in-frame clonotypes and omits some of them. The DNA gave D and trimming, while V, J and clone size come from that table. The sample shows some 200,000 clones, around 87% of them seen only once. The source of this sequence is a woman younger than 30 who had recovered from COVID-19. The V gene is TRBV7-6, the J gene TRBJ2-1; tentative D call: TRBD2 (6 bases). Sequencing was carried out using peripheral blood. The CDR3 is CASSGLGGVSSYNEQFF. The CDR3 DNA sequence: TGTGCCAGCAGCGGCCTTGGAGGGGTAAGCTCCTACAATGAGCAGTTCTTC. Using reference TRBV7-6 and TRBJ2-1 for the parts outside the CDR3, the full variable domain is GAGVSQSPRYKVTKRGQDVALRCDPISGHVSLYWYRQALGQGPEFLTYFNYEAQQDKSGLPNDRFSAERPEGSISTLTIQRTEQRDSAMYRCASSGLGGVSSYNEQFFGPGTRLTVL.